This T cell receptor beta chain was identified in a study of blood T cell repertoires in COVID-19. Study at large: Acute-phase and convalescent COVID-19 samples originated in the United States, Italy and Spain.

The assay was immunoSEQ multiplex PCR, and TCRdb's table has in-frame clones only and misses some. Among 200,000 to 250,000 clones listed, around 90% were seen once. Germline lookup yields CDR1 SGHTA and CDR2 FQGNSA. The CDR3 runs to 14 residues. V dropped 2 bases and J dropped 3 bases, with 11 bases sitting between them. The sequence came from a man aged 25-45 years with COVID-19, enrolled during active disease. This chain links TRBV7-2 with TRBJ2-7; D is possibly TRBD2 (6 bases). Sequenced: peripheral blood. The DNA for the CDR3 is TGTGCCAGCAGCTTATACCGGACTAACTACGAGCAGTACTTC. Its protein product is CASSLYRTNYEQYF. Supplemented by reference TRBV7-2 and TRBJ2-7, the full variable domain reads GAGVSQSPSNKVTEKGKDVELRCDPISGHTALYWYRQSLGQGLEFLIYFQGNSAPDKSGLPSDRFSAERTGGSVSTLTIQRTQQEDSAVYLCASSLYRTNYEQYFGPGTRLTVT.